Included here is one T cell receptor beta chain sequence, with context. Its target is not known. Because it lacks the conserved phenylalanine or tryptophan at the end, this CDR3 is likely a read error. These data belong to a study of response to subunit inactivated influenza vaccine. Study-wide results and caveats: A suggestion made by the authors is that each seasonal influenza vaccination recruits few new T cells.

TCRdb reanalysed the RT-PCR reads using MiXCR and keeps one entry per CDR3 protein. The data contain some 500,000 distinct CDR3 sequences, roughly 13% of them singletons. Sequencing used PBMCs from blood, obtained around seven weeks after vaccination. The sequence was obtained from a man aged 50-59 years who received an inactivated influenza vaccine.

This CDR3 is CATSRDPDRTNYEQYL. CDR3 sequence (DNA): TGTGCCACCAGCAGAGATCCTGACAGGACTAACTACGAGCAGTACTTA. The V call is TRBV15, the J call TRBJ2-7, with D perhaps assigned TRBD1 or TRBD2 (6 bases each). The CDR3 sequence is 16 residues long. The ends were cut back, 0 bases at V and 3 bases at J, with 15 bases in the middle. Germline values: CDR1 LNHNV, CDR2 YYDKDF (reference sequence).